This TCR beta chain was captured in a study of CD8+CD57+ T cells in acquired aplastic anemia (dated 2018 in TCRdb). Regarding the research as a whole: DNA extracted from sorted CD4+ and CD8+ cells had a mean of approximately 3.3 ug, with a range of roughly 0.18 to 27.4 ug. CD8+CD57+ expansion was defined as frequency above the mean frequency observed in healthy subjects.

Genomic DNA was used as template for profiling of TCR beta VDJ combinations and CDR3 sequences. TCR repertoire sequencing was run on an Illumina HiSeq 2000. In the original analysis: TRBV/TRBJ rearrangement plots, CDR3 size and DJ length profiles, and Simpson's diversity index were used to evaluate the repertoires. The immunodominant clone was defined as the most abundant DNA sequence in deep sequencing data. CDR3 amino acid sequences were screened for sharing across subjects and were compared with published repertoires and the VDJdb database. The public sequencing data were trimmed at Q25 with fastp and processed into clonotypes with MiXCR by TCRdb, which kept only in-frame beta chains. Rows are unified per CDR3 protein, each entry keeping the most common DNA and genes. The V and J calls shown here were made by TCRdb, not taken from the authors' results. For this sample there are around 150,000 distinct CDR3 sequences; about 50% appear just once. 30% to 40% of the sample comes from the top ten.

Remarks on this clonotype: There is no known antigen for this receptor. Nothing much larger sits one base from this clone, and base qualities are not available.

According to the germline V gene, CDR1 reads SQVTM and CDR2 reads ANQGSEA. Between the V and J ends, shortened by 4 bases and 5 bases respectively, the junction contains 5 bases. The CDR3 runs 10 residues from the cysteine to the phenylalanine. Only the CDR3 DNA is retained, 30 bases long and in frame from the first base. Here is what the overall study found, with its caveats: Although twenty-nine CD8+ CDR3 sequences were shared by patients and controls, these sequences appeared highly expressed in patients and within the immunodominant clones of patients. Patients and healthy controls showed no significant difference in CD8+ Simpson's diversity (P=0.060).

Flow cytometry had shown CD8+CD57+ cell expansion in the patients selected for sequencing. Severe acquired aplastic anemia was diagnosed in all patients according to International Study of Aplastic Anemia and Agranulocytosis and Camitta criteria. Patients had received no therapy at the time of blood sampling. The study deep-sequenced TCR repertoires of sorted CD4+ and CD8+ blood T cells from severe aplastic anemia patients and healthy subjects. Patients were enrolled under clinicaltrials.gov protocols 00001620, 01623167, 00001397, 00071045, 00081523 and 00961064 in the USA. Ficoll-Paque density gradient centrifugation was used to isolate peripheral blood mononuclear cells. Before DNA was extracted, CD4+ and CD8+ T cells were sorted using either FACS or magnetic beads.

Sequenced sample: sorted CD4+, CD8+, or CD8+CD57+ T cells (not recorded which) from PBMCs. This TCR came from a human donor with aplastic anemia. Recombination connected TRBV29-1 to TRBJ2-5; the D gene lacks a confident call. The sequenced DNA is TGCAGCGTTGTATCCGAGACCCAGTACTTC. It encodes CSVVSETQYF.